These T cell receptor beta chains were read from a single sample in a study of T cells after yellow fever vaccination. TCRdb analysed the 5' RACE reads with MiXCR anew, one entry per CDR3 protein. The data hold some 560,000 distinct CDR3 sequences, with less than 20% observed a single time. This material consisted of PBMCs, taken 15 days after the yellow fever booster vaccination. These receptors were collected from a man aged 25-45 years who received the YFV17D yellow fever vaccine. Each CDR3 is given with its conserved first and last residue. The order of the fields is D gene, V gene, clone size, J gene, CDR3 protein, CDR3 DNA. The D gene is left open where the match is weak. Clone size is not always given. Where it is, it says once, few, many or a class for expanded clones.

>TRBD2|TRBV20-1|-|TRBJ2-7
CSATTSGSSYEQYF
TGCAGTGCTACGACTAGCGGGAGCTCCTACGAGCAGTACTTC
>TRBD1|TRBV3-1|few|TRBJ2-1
CASSHRVRDSSYNEQFF
TGTGCCAGCAGCCATCGGGTACGGGACAGCTCCTACAATGAGCAGTTCTTC
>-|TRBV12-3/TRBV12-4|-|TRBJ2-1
CASSFPRLGHNEQFF
TGTGCCAGCAGTTTCCCGCGACTAGGACACAATGAGCAGTTCTTC
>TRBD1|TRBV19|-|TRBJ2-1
CASTPSPGQNNEQFF
TGTGCCAGTACCCCAAGCCCGGGACAGAACAATGAGCAGTTCTTC
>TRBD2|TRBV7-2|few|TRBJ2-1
CASSLRGLADYNEQFF
TGTGCCAGCAGCTTAAGGGGACTAGCGGACTACAATGAGCAGTTCTTC
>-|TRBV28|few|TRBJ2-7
CASSDPGPTNYEQYF
TGTGCCAGCAGTGACCCCGGGCCGACCAACTACGAGCAGTACTTC
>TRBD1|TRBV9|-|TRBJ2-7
CASSEGPGQNSYEQYF
TGTGCCAGCAGCGAGGGACCGGGACAGAACTCCTACGAGCAGTACTTC
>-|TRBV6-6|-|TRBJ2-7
CASRRVYEQYF
TGTGCCAGTAGGCGGGTCTACGAGCAGTACTTC
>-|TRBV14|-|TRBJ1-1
CASSQSGVGTEAFF
TGTGCCAGCAGCCAATCCGGGGTGGGCACTGAAGCTTTCTTT
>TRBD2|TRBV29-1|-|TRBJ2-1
CSVGKTSGTNEQFF
TGCAGCGTGGGAAAGACTAGCGGGACTAATGAGCAGTTCTTC
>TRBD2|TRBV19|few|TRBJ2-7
CATSLRLAGAGEQYF
TGTGCCACCTCTCTCCGTCTAGCGGGAGCGGGGGAGCAGTACTTC
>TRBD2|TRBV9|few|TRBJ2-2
CASSVAPSGRSGELFF
TGTGCCAGCAGCGTAGCTCCGAGCGGGAGGTCCGGGGAGCTGTTTTTT
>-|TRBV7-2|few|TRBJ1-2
CASSLTVNYGYTF
TGTGCCAGCAGCTTAACAGTGAACTATGGCTACACCTTC
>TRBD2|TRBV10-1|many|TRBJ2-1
CASSETSGGYNEQFF
TGCGCCAGCAGTGAGACTAGCGGGGGATACAATGAGCAGTTCTTC
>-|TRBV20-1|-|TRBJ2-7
CSASDRSPYEQYF
TGCAGTGCCTCCGACAGGTCTCCCTACGAGCAGTACTTC
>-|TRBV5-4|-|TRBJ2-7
CASSLVGVNYEQYF
TGTGCCAGCAGCTTGGTGGGGGTAAACTACGAGCAGTACTTC
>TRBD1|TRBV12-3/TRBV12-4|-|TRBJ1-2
CASSWDSNYGYTF
TGTGCCAGCAGTTGGGACAGTAACTATGGCTACACCTTC
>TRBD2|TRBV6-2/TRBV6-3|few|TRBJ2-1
CASSLGRPNEQFF
TGTGCCAGCAGTCTCGGGAGGCCCAATGAGCAGTTCTTC
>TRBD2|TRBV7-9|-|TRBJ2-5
CASSLPGLAGETQYF
TGTGCCAGCAGCTTACCGGGACTAGCGGGAGAGACCCAGTACTTC
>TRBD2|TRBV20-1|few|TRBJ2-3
CSAVAGAVDTQYF
TGCAGTGCAGTAGCGGGAGCGGTAGATACGCAGTATTTT
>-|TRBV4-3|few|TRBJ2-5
CASGQVGETQYF
TGCGCCAGCGGCCAGGTCGGGGAGACCCAGTACTTC
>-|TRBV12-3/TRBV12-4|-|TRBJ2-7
CASSTRGREVNEQYF
TGTGCCAGCAGTACCCGGGGCAGGGAAGTCAACGAGCAGTACTTC
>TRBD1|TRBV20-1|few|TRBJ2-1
CSARGQGSGEQFF
TGCAGTGCTAGGGGACAGGGTTCGGGGGAGCAGTTCTTC
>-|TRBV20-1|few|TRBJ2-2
CSARKNTGELFF
TGCAGTGCTAGGAAGAACACCGGGGAGCTGTTTTTT